The 4 T cell receptor beta chains listed next were all sequenced from one sample in a study of blood T cells in healthy people across ages. Then a second PCR, running roughly 7 to 11 cycles, was carried out with a sample-barcoded 5' primer and a J-beta primer mix. TCRdb re-derived calls from the 5' RACE reads in MiXCR, one entry per CDR3 protein. The sample lists 1.5 million to 2 million distinct CDR3 sequences; about two fifths were seen once. Sequenced sample: blood. Receptor source: a human donor in good health.

The rearrangement links TRBV2 to TRBJ1-5; D gene ambiguous. V lost 4 bases and J 0 bases, leaving 10 bases between the germline ends. Germline CDR1 reads SNHLY; CDR2 reads FYNNEI. The CDR3 runs 15 residues. The CDR3 nucleotides read TGTGCCAGCAGTGCTGACCAGAATAGCAATCAGCCCCAGCATTTT. It translates to CASSADQNSNQPQHF.

The rearrangement joins TRBV15 to TRBJ1-1; D gene uncertain. Germline values: CDR1 LNHNV, CDR2 YYDKDF (reference sequence). CDR3 length: 19 amino acids. Trimming took 0 bases from V and 0 from J, leaving 20 bases between them. CDR3 residues: CATSRDLGGWGVMNTEAFF. The CDR3 DNA reads TGTGCCACCAGCAGAGATCTAGGAGGATGGGGAGTAATGAACACTGAAGCTTTCTTT.

The chain is built from TRBV7-6 and TRBJ2-7; 8 positions agree with TRBD1. The CDR3 consists of 13 residues. Germline values: CDR1 SGHVS, CDR2 FNYEAQ. Trimming took 5 bases from V and 7 from J; bases not matched to a gene: 7. CDR3 loop: CASSIQGAQEQYF. The CDR3 bases are TGTGCCAGCAGCATTCAGGGGGCTCAAGAGCAGTACTTC.

This sequence joins TRBV28 and TRBJ1-6, with D hard to call. The V and J ends lost 4 bases and 8 bases respectively, with 15 bases between them. The CDR3 runs to 15 residues. Germline CDR1 and CDR2: MDHEN and SYDVKM. The CDR3 DNA sequence: TGTGCCAGCAGTTCTCGAGGTGGTTACGATTCACCCCTCCACTTT. It is translated as CASSSRGGYDSPLHF.